The sequence of this T cell receptor (beta chain) was determined in a study of response to subunit inactivated influenza vaccine. In its sample, this clonotype was seen a few times. MiXCR was run by TCRdb on the RT-PCR reads, yielding one entry per CDR3 protein. The sample lists 590,000 or so distinct CDR3 sequences; around 15% were seen once. V trimming: 2 bases; J trimming: 5 bases; junction bases outside the gene matches: 14. The CDR3 consists of 18 residues. Looked up from germline, CDR1 is MNHEY and CDR2 is SVGAGI. The origin of this receptor is a man aged 50 to 60 who received an inactivated influenza vaccine. The sample was PBMCs from blood, taken 14 to 15 days before vaccination. The rearrangement uses TRBV6-5 and TRBJ2-3; 9 bases are shared with TRBD2. CDR3 loop: CASSYGLAGVARLDTQYF. The CDR3 DNA follows: TGTGCCAGCAGTTACGGATTAGCGGGAGTGGCTCGGCTAGATACGCAGTATTTT.